A selection of T cell receptor beta chains follows, all from one sample in a study of neurological immune-mediated disorders. TCRdb reprocessed the 5' RACE reads via MiXCR and lists one record per CDR3 protein. The sample holds about 48,000 distinct CDR3 sequences, more than 20% seen once. The sequenced material came from PBMCs. These receptors were obtained from a woman aged 65 to 85 in good health. The CDR3 runs from the conserved cysteine through the conserved F or W. D genes are given only for firm matches. Where a row states a size, it is once, few, many or the class of an expanded clone; other rows omit it.

>TRBV7-9|many|TRBJ2-3|NA
TGTGCCAGCAGCCTGGGACCCTCCAGCACAGATACGCAGTATTTT
CASSLGPSSTDTQYF
>TRBV20-1|many|TRBJ1-5|TRBD1
TGCAGTGCTAGGGACAGGGAAAGCAATCAGCCCCAGCATTTT
CSARDRESNQPQHF
>TRBV27|many|TRBJ2-5|NA
TGTGCCAGCAGTTGGTTAGCAGGAGGAGGGGAGACCCAGTACTTC
CASSWLAGGGETQYF
>TRBV5-1|many|TRBJ1-4|NA
TGCGCCAGCAGCCAAAGCACGGGTCCTGGGGAAAAACTGTTTTTT
CASSQSTGPGEKLFF
>TRBV5-1|many|TRBJ2-1|TRBD2
TGCGCCAGCAGCTTACTAGCGGGCCCTTACAATGAGCAGTTCTTC
CASSLLAGPYNEQFF
>TRBV3-1|NA|TRBJ2-7|TRBD2
TGTGCCAGCAGCCAAGTCGGACTAGCGGGAGGTGGCGAGCAGTACTTC
CASSQVGLAGGGEQYF
>TRBV20-1|many|TRBJ1-5|NA
TGCAGTGCTAGAGAAAACAGGGACGGCAATCAGCCCCAGCATTTT
CSARENRDGNQPQHF
>TRBV20-1|many|TRBJ2-5|TRBD2
TGCAGTGCTAGACTAGCGGGAGGGCCAGAAGAGACCCAGTACTTC
CSARLAGGPEETQYF
>TRBV5-1|many|TRBJ2-7|NA
TGCGCCAGCAGCCCTCAGCCGTCAGCCTACGAGCAGTACTTC
CASSPQPSAYEQYF
>TRBV5-1|many|TRBJ1-2|NA
TGCGCCAGCAGCTTGGCCGCCGTTGGGGCTCCCCTCCAGACCTTC
CASSLAAVGAPLQTF
>TRBV9|many|TRBJ2-2|NA
TGTGCCAGCAGCGAGACAGGAGCTAACACCGGGGAGCTGTTTTTT
CASSETGANTGELFF
>TRBV25-1|NA|TRBJ2-7|NA
TGTGCCAGCAGTGAAGGGGGCCAGCAGTACTTC
CASSEGGQQYF
>TRBV7-2|many|TRBJ2-3|NA
TGTGCCAGCAGCTTTACAGGGTCCGCAGATACGCAGTATTTT
CASSFTGSADTQYF
>TRBV12-3/TRBV12-4|NA|TRBJ2-7|TRBD1
TGTGCCAGCAGTTTACCGACAGGGCACGAGCAGTACTTC
CASSLPTGHEQYF
>TRBV19|NA|TRBJ2-5|NA
TGTGCCACGGCCGGGACAAGCATAGAGACCCAGTACTTC
CATAGTSIETQYF
>TRBV5-1|many|TRBJ2-7|NA
TGCGCCAGCAAGTGGGAGGACAGTTACGAGCAGTACTTC
CASKWEDSYEQYF
>TRBV10-3|many|TRBJ2-5|NA
TGTGCCACCGGAGGAGTCCAAGAGACCCAGTACTTC
CATGGVQETQYF
>TRBV29-1|many|TRBJ1-2|NA
TGCAGCGTTCCTAAAAGGGGGGCAGTGGATGATGGCTACACCTTC
CSVPKRGAVDDGYTF
>TRBV25-1|many|TRBJ1-2|NA
TGTGCCAGCAGGGACCGAGGGCAAGGCTACACCTTC
CASRDRGQGYTF
>TRBV5-1|many|TRBJ1-1|NA
TGCGCCAGCAGCTTGGGAGTGTCGACAGAAGAAAACACTGAAGCTTTCTTT
CASSLGVSTEENTEAFF
>TRBV6-5|NA|TRBJ1-2|TRBD1
TGTGCCAGCACCCAATCACAGGGGGCGTACGGTGGCTACACCTTC
CASTQSQGAYGGYTF
>TRBV6-6|many|TRBJ2-1|NA
TGTGCCAGCAGTAAAAGCTCCTACAATGAGCAGTTCTTC
CASSKSSYNEQFF
>TRBV27|few|TRBJ2-2|NA
TGTGCCAGCAGGGAGGGGGCAAGGGACGGGGAGCTGTTTTTT
CASREGARDGELFF
>TRBV20-1|many|TRBJ2-3|TRBD1
TGCAGTGCACCCGTTACAGGGGGAGAGGAACCAGATACGCAGTATTTT
CSAPVTGGEEPDTQYF
>TRBV7-3|many|TRBJ1-1|TRBD1
TGTGCCAGCAGCCCGGGGACAGGGGGCTGGAACACTGAAGCTTTCTTT
CASSPGTGGWNTEAFF
>TRBV4-2|many|TRBJ1-4|TRBD1
TGTGCCAGCAGCCAACGAGGCGGCAGGGGGCTGTTTGGTAATGAAAAACTGTTTTTT
CASSQRGGRGLFGNEKLFF
>TRBV27|many|TRBJ1-1|NA
TGTGCCAGCAGTTCTATAAGGGCAGGGAACACTGAAGCTTTCTTT
CASSSIRAGNTEAFF
>TRBV20-1|many|TRBJ2-3|TRBD2
TGCAGTGCTAGGGAACTAGCGGGAGGGAGAGATACGCAGTATTTT
CSARELAGGRDTQYF
>TRBV5-1|many|TRBJ1-1|NA
TGCGCCAGCAGCCTGCTCGGGACGGCGAACACTGAAGCTTTCTTT
CASSLLGTANTEAFF
>TRBV20-1|many|TRBJ1-5|TRBD1
TGCAGTGCTAGAGATCCCAGGGGGGGCAATCAGCCCCAGCATTTT
CSARDPRGGNQPQHF
>TRBV5-4|NA|TRBJ2-5|TRBD2
TGTGCCAGCAGCCCAGCGGGAGGCGGAGAGACCCAGTACTTC
CASSPAGGGETQYF
>TRBV5-1|many|TRBJ2-1|NA
TGCGCCAGCAGCTTCCAGGGGCGCGCGGGTGATGAGCAGTTCTTC
CASSFQGRAGDEQFF